This record covers a single T cell receptor beta chain. Its binding antigen is unknown. Within one base of it there is no much larger clone, and no base qualities were kept. The donors were healthy, HIV-negative adults with no recently reported acute infections or vaccinations. All donors were Caucasian adults living in Nashville, Tennessee, USA. CD4+ T cells were enriched by magnetic negative selection; naive cells were then positively selected on CD45RA, and the negative fraction formed the memory subset. After blood collection by leukapheresis, PBMCs were isolated using Ficoll-Histopaque density gradient centrifugation and then cryopreserved in the vapor phase of liquid nitrogen. Analytical flow cytometry was used to check the purity and quantity of each magnetically sorted T cell population. From each sorted fraction, genomic DNA was isolated and quantified by UV absorbance on a Nanodrop 2000c.

TCR CDR3 regions were amplified from genomic DNA by multiplex PCR using the deep immunoSEQ assay. Extracted genomic DNA from each cell subset was distributed evenly across all wells of several immunoSEQ 96-well plates, and each plate was treated as a replicate. For sorted subsets, 200 to 250 ng genomic DNA, equal to some 30,000 T cell genomes, was loaded into each replicate PCR. Purified libraries were quantified with a Qubit 3.0 fluorometer, sized on a Bioanalyzer 2100, and re-quantified with the KAPA Library Quantification kit. Every immunoSEQ 96-well plate was sequenced on a separate single-read 150-cycle Illumina NextSeq 550 flow cell. On the authors' methods: The immunoSEQ output contained only junctional sequences without quality scores, so filtering could not match that applied to full-length reads. Sequences were annotated with PyIR, a Python wrapper for IgBLAST v1.9, and V/J genes and CDR3 were assigned using IMGT germline references. Reads with weak V/J assignments (E-value above 1e-6), missing CDR3, stop codons, out-of-frame junctions, or ambiguous translated residues were removed. V3J clonotypes were defined as sequences sharing the same inferred V gene, J gene, and CDR3 amino acid sequence. To compute the percentage overlap between repertoires, the number of shared unique clonotypes was divided by the size of the smaller repertoire. Three approaches were used to assess repertoire richness: RTK rarefaction, the Chao1 estimator, and Recon v2.1 estimates of unobserved clonotypes. Generation probabilities were computed with OLGA for all TCRbeta clonotypes obtained by the gDNA method from several donors. Here the immuneACCESS table is served through TCRdb, limited to in-frame sequences with V and J called. Missing clones are a known gap in these copies; in checked studies unresolved V genes cover under half, and the rest lacks a known reason. The V and J calls and clone size are taken from that table; D and trimming were inferred from the DNA. Recorded for this sample are some 1,100,000 clones; 70% to 80% of them occurred a single time. The ten largest account for 0.5% to 0.6% of the sample.

This sample was taken from a study of shared clonotypes between healthy human individuals (dated by TCRdb to 2019 to 2021). With regard to the full study: The cohort included three men and a couple of women between 18 and 49 years of age. For each donor, CD4 naive and CD4 memory were each given three plates, CD8 naive was given two plates, and CD8 memory was given one plate. Blood TCR repertoires of a handful of healthy adults were deeply sequenced to estimate repertoire size and the extent of clonotype sharing between individuals. Libraries were prepared and TCR repertoires were sequenced by different laboratories using diverse techniques, in order to increase sequencing depth and limit assay-specific biases. Between about 0.94 and 8.9 billion PBMCs per donor were obtained by leukapheresis. Here is what the overall study found, with its caveats: Even with the large sequencing depth, rarefaction of the sorted-subset datasets indicated that sequencing was incomplete. Clonotypes shared by all four sorted-subset donors showed higher generation probabilities than non-shared clonotypes. Based on pairwise subsampling, the degree of clonotype sharing among donors was expected to be affected by sequencing depth. About 5% of naive CD4, roughly 3.5% of naive CD8, roughly 2.4% of memory CD4, and over 0.35% of memory CD8 clonotypes were shared across several donors. The genetic and exposure-history diversity represented was limited by the small number of donors. Naive subsets generally had larger estimated clonotype richness than memory subsets did. Sampling was limited to blood, and TCR repertoires in tissue likely differ from TCR repertoires in blood.

The TCR comes from a man younger than 35 in good health. Some clones in this sample may be carry-over from other donors' samples. Sequencing input: memory CD4+ T cells from PBMCs. This specimen's cell subset or site label, interpreted: CD45RA-negative fraction.

CDR3 sequence: CASSLGREQYF. The sequenced DNA: TGTGCCAGCAGCTTAGGCCGGGAGCAGTACTTC. Recombination linked TRBV11-1 to TRBJ2-7, with the D gene not clear enough to name. Including the terminal cysteine and phenylalanine, the CDR3 comprises 11 residues. The only DNA kept is the CDR3, 33 bases in frame from the first base. CDR1 SGHAT and CDR2 FQDESV are derived from the germline V gene (reference sequence). Trimming takes 1 base from V and 7 bases from J, and the germline ends sit 5 bases apart.